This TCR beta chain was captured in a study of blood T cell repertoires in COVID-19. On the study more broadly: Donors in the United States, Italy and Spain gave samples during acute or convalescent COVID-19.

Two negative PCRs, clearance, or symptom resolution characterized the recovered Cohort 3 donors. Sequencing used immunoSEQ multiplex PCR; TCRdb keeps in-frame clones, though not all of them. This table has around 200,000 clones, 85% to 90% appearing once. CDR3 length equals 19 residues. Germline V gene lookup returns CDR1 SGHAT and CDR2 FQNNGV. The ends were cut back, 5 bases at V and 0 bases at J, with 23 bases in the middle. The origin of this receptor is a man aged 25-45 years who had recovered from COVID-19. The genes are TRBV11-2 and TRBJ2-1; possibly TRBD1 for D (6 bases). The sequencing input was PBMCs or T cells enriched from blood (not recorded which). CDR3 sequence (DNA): TGTGCCAGCAGCCTCCGGGACATCCTTTACCCTCTCTCCTACAATGAGCAGTTCTTC. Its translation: CASSLRDILYPLSYNEQFF.